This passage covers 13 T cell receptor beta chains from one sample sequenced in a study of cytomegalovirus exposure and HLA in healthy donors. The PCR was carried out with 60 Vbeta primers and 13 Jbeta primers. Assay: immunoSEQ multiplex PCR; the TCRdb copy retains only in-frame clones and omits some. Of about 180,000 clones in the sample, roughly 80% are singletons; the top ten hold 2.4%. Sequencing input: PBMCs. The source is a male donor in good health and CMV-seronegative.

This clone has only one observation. CDR3 residues: CAWGPDRDHEQYF. The CDR3 DNA sequence: TGTGCCTGGGGTCCGGACAGGGACCACGAGCAGTACTTC. The rearrangement uses TRBV30 and TRBJ2-7; 8 bases fit TRBD1. The CDR3 contains 13 residues. The V and J ends lost 5 bases and 5 bases, in that order; junction bases with no gene match: 8. The germline CDR1 and CDR2 sequences are GTSNPN and SVGIG (reference sequence).

The DNA for the CDR3 is TGTGCCAGCAACAGGGAAACAACTAATGAAAAACTGTTTTTT. Its translation is CASNRETTNEKLFF. The rearrangement links TRBV6-1 to TRBJ1-4; D possibly corresponds to TRBD1 (6 bases). The germline V and J ends were trimmed by 7 bases and 0 bases, with 9 bases remaining between them. Per the germline V gene, CDR1 is MNHNS and CDR2 is SASEGT. The CDR3 sequence is 14 residues long.

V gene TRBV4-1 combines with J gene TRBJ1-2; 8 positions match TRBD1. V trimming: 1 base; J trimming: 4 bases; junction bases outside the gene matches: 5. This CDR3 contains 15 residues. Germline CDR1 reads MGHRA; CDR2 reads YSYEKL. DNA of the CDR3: TGCGCCAGCAGCCAAGTGACAGGGGAAGGCTATGGCTACACCTTC. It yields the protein CASSQVTGEGYGYTF.

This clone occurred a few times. The CDR3 bases are TGTGCCAGCAGTCCCTGGACAGATCAAGAGACCCAGTACTTC. Protein product: CASSPWTDQETQYF. The genes are TRBV27 and TRBJ2-5; a possible D gene is TRBD1 (6 bases). The V and J ends lost 5 bases and 2 bases respectively, with 12 bases between them. The CDR3 has 14 residues. CDR1 is MNHEY and CDR2 is SMNVEV in the germline V gene (reference sequence).

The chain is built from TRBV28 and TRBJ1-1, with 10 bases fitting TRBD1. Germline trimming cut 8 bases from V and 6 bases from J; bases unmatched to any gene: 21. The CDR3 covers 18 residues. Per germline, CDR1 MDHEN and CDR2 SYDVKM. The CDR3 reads CASPPPGQGVGNDAEAFF. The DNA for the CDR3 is TGTGCCAGCCCTCCGCCCGGACAGGGGGTGGGCAACGACGCTGAAGCTTTCTTT.

The CDR3 sequence: CATSSRTSGTDTQYF. Here the CDR3 DNA reads TGTGCCACCAGCTCTCGGACTAGCGGCACAGATACGCAGTATTTT. The gene calls are TRBV15 and TRBJ2-3; 9 bases agree with TRBD2. Germline trimming cut 5 bases from V and 1 base from J; bases unmatched to any gene: 4. The CDR3 covers 15 residues. The germline CDR1 and CDR2 sequences are LNHNV and YYDKDF (reference sequence).

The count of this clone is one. CDR3 nucleotide sequence: TGTGCCAGTTCCGAACAGGGCTCCTACAATGAGCAGTTCTTC. Translating gives CASSEQGSYNEQFF. The chain carries TRBV5-4 and TRBJ2-1, with D maybe TRBD1 (6 bases). V was clipped by 8 bases and J by 0 bases, with 12 bases between them. This CDR3 is 14 amino acids long. Germline V CDR1 and CDR2: SGHNT, YYREEE (reference sequence).

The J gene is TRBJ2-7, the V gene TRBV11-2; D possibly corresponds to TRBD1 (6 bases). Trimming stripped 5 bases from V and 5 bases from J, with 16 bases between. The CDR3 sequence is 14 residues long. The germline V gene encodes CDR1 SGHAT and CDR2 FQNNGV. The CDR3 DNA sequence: TGTGCCAGCAGCGTTCAGGGGCAAATGGACGAGCAGTACTTC. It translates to CASSVQGQMDEQYF.

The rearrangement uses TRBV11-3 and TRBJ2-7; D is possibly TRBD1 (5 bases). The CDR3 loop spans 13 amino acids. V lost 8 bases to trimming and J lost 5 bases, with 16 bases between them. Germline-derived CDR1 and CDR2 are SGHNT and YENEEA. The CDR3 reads CASRKPGAHEQYF. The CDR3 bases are TGTGCCAGCCGAAAACCTGGGGCCCACGAGCAGTACTTC.

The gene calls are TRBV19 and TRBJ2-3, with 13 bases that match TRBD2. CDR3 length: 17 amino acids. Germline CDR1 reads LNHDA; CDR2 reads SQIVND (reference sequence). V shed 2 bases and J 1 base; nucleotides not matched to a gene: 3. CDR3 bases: TGTGCCAGTAGTATAACTAGCGGGGGGGCCGGCACAGATACGCAGTATTTT. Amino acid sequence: CASSITSGGAGTDTQYF.

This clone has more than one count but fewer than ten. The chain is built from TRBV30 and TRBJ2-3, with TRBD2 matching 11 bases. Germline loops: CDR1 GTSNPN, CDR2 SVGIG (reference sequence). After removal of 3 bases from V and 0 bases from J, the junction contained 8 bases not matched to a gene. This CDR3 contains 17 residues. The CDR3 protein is CAWSRTSGPSSTDTQYF. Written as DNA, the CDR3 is TGTGCCTGGAGCAGGACTAGCGGGCCCTCTAGCACAGATACGCAGTATTTT.

The chain's CDR3 is CASSPRGASDPYEQYF. As DNA, the CDR3 is TGCGCCAGCAGCCCCCGGGGAGCGTCGGACCCCTACGAGCAGTACTTC. The chain carries TRBV5-1 and TRBJ2-7; tentatively, D is TRBD2 (5 bases). This CDR3 comprises 16 residues. Trimming took 4 bases from V and 2 from J, leaving 19 bases between them. Germline V gives CDR1 SGHRS, CDR2 YFSETQ.

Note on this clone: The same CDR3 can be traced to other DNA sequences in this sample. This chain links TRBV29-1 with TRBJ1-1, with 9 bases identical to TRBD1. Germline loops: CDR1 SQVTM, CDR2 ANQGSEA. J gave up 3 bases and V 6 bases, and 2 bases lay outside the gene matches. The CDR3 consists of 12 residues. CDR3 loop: CSVGQGDTEAFF. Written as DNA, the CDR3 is TGCAGCGTGGGACAGGGAGACACTGAAGCTTTCTTT.